The TCR beta chain described here comes from a study of blood T cells in healthy people across ages. Study observations and caveats: Naive T cell percentage showed a strong correlation with the diversity of TCR beta.

Germline V lookup: CDR1 LNHNV, CDR2 YYDKDF (reference sequence). This CDR3 spans 15 amino acids. The use of a sample-barcoded 5' primer and a J-beta primer mix characterized a second PCR of roughly 7 to 11 cycles. From the 5' RACE reads, TCRdb called clonotypes with MiXCR, one entry per CDR3 protein. The table records 600,000 to 1,000,000 distinct CDR3 sequences, approximately 25% of them present only once. On this clonotype itself: Its antigen is currently unknown.

No fewer than 6 micrograms of total RNA were isolated from every sample. These records were also assigned to another study, of T cells of mothers and their children. From that study: Every mother supplied over 9.5 million TCR beta CDR3 reads and every child 2.5 million to 3.5 million.

The sample comprised blood. The chain couples TRBV15 to TRBJ2-1; TRBD1 matches at 8 bases. The end of the DNA fits TRBJ2-7 better, so the J call may be wrong. The sequence came from a boy younger than 18 in good health. The CDR3 loop reads CATSRDDRGIYEQYF. The CDR3, as DNA: TGTGCCACCAGCAGAGATGACAGGGGAATCTACGAGCAGTACTTC.